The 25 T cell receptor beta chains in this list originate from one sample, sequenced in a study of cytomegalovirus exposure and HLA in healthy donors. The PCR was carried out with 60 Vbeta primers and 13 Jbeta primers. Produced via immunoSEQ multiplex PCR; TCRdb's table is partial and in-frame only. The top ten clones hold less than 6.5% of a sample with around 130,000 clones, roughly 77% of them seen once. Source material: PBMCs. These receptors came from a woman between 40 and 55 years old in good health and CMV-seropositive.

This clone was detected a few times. This CDR3 reads CASGLAGNYEQYF. The CDR3 DNA reads TGTGCCAGCGGACTAGCGGGGAATTACGAGCAGTACTTC. V and J are TRBV6-5 and TRBJ2-7; 12 nucleotides align to TRBD2. The J segment lost 4 bases and the V segment lost 8 bases, leaving 3 bases of the junction unmatched. The CDR3 runs to 13 residues. CDR1 and CDR2 from the germline V gene are MNHEY and SVGAGI.

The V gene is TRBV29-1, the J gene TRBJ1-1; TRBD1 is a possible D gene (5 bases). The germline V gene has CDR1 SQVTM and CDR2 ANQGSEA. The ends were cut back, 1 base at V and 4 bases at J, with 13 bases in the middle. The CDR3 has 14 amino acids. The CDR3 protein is CSVEARGVGTEAFF. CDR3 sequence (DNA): TGCAGCGTTGAAGCACGGGGGGTAGGCACTGAAGCTTTCTTT.

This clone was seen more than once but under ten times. In DNA form, the CDR3 reads TGCGCCAGCAGGCAGACAGGGGGCTACGAGCAGTACTTC. This encodes CASRQTGGYEQYF. J is TRBJ2-7 and V is TRBV4-1, with TRBD1 matching over 9 bases. Trimming took 6 bases from V and 3 from J; bases not matched to a gene: 3. CDR3 length: 13 amino acids. Germline values: CDR1 MGHRA, CDR2 YSYEKL.

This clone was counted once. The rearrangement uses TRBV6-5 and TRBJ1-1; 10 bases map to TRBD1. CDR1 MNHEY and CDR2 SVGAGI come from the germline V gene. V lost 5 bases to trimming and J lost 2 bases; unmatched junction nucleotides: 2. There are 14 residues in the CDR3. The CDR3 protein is CASSPTGGNTEAFF. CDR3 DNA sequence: TGTGCCAGCAGTCCGACAGGGGGCAACACTGAAGCTTTCTTT.

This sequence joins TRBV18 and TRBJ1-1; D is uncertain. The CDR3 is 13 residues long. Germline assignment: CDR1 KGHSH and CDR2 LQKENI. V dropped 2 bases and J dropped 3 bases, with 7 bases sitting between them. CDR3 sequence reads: CASSPKRDTEAFF. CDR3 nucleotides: TGTGCCAGCTCACCAAAGCGGGACACTGAAGCTTTCTTT.

The CDR3 region is CAWSVGGGETQYF. The DNA of the CDR3 is TGTGCCTGGAGTGTGGGCGGGGGTGAGACCCAGTACTTC. V and J are TRBV30 and TRBJ2-5; 7 nucleotides match TRBD2. CDR1 is GTSNPN, CDR2 SVGIG, per germline (reference sequence). V was pared by 0 bases and J by 5 bases, with 3 bases of the junction left unmatched. This CDR3 comprises 13 residues.

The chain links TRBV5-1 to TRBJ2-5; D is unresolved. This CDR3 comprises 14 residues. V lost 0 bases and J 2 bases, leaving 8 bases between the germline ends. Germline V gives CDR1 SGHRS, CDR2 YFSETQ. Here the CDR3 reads CASSLEAGQETQYF. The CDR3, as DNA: TGCGCCAGCAGCTTGGAGGCAGGACAAGAGACCCAGTACTTC. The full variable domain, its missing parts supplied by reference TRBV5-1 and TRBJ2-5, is KAGVTQTPRYLIKTRGQQVTLSCSPISGHRSVSWYQQTPGQGLQFLFEYFSETQRNKGNFPGRFSGRQFSNSRSEMNVSTLELGDSALYLCASSLEAGQETQYFGPGTRLLVL.

The CDR3 region is CASSEMTEPYGYTF. DNA for the CDR3: TGTGCCAGCAGTGAAATGACAGAACCCTATGGCTACACCTTC. The chain has TRBV2 and TRBJ1-2, with a weak D call TRBD1 (5 bases). Trimming removed 2 bases from V and 4 bases from J, with 11 bases in between. Germline V CDR1 and CDR2: SNHLY, FYNNEI. CDR3 size: 14 residues.

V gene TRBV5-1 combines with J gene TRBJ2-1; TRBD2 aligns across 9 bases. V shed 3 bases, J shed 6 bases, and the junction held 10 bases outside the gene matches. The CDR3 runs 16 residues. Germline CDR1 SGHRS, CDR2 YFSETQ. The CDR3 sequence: CASSYSGGTPPNEQFF. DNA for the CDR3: TGCGCCAGCAGCTATAGCGGGGGTACCCCCCCCAATGAGCAGTTCTTC.

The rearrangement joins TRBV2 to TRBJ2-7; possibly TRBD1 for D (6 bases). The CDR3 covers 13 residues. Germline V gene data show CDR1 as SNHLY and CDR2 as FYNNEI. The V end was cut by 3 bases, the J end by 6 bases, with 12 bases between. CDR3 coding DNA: TGTGCCAGCAGTGATGGTAGGGGGTTCGAGCAGTACTTC. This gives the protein CASSDGRGFEQYF.

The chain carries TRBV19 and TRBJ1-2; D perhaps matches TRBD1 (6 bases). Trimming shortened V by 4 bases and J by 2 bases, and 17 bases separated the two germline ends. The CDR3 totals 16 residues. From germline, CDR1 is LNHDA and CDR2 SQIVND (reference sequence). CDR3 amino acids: CASSTLQGPRNYGYTF. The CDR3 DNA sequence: TGTGCCAGTAGTACCCTTCAGGGGCCTCGGAACTATGGCTACACCTTC.

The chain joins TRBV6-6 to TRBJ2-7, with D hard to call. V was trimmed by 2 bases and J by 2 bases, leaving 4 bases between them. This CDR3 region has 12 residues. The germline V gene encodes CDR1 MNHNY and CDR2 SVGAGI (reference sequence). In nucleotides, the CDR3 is TGTGCCAGCAGTTACACAACCTACGAGCAGTACTTC. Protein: CASSYTTYEQYF.

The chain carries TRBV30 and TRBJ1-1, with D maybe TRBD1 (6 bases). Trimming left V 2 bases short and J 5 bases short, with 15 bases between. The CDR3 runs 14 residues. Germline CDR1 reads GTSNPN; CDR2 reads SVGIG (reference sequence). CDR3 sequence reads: CAWSPREGTTEAFF. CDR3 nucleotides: TGTGCCTGGAGTCCCCGGGAAGGGACAACTGAAGCTTTCTTT.

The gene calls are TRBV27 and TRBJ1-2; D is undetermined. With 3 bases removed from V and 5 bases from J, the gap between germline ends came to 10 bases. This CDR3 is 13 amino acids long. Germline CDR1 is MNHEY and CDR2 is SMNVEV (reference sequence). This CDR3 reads CASSFGTAYGYTF. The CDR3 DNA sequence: TGTGCCAGCAGTTTTGGTACAGCTTATGGCTACACCTTC.

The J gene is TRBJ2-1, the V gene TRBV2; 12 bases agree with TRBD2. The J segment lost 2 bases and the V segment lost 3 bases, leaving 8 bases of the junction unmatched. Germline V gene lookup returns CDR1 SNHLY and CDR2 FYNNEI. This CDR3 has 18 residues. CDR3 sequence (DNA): TGTGCCAGCAGTGATATGACTAGCGGGAGTATCGCCTACAATGAGCAGTTCTTC. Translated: CASSDMTSGSIAYNEQFF.

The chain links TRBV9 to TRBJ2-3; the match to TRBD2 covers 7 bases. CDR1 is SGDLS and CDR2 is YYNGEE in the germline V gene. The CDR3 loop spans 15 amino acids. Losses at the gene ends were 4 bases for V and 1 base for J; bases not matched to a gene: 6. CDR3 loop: CASSPSGVGTDTQYF. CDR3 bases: TGTGCCAGCAGCCCTAGCGGCGTGGGCACAGATACGCAGTATTTT.

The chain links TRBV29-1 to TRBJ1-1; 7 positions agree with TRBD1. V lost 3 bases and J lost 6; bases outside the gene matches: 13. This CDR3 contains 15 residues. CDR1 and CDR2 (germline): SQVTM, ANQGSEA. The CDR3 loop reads CSVEGFGTARAEAFF. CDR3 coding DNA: TGCAGCGTTGAGGGATTCGGGACAGCGAGGGCTGAAGCTTTCTTT.

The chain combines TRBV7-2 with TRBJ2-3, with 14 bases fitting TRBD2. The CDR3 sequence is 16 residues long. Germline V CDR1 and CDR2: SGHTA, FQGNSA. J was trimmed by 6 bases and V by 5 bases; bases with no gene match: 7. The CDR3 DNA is TGTGCCAGCAGCGCTGGACTAGCGGGGGGCCCCGATACGCAGTATTTT. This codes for CASSAGLAGGPDTQYF.

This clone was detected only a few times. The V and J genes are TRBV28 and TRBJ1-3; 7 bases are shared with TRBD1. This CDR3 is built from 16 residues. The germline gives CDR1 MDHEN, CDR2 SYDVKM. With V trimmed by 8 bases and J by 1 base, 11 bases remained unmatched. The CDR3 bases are TGTGCCAGCCACTACAGGGGAGCCGTGTCTGGAAACACCATATATTTT. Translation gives CASHYRGAVSGNTIYF. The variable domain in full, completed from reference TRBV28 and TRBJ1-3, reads DVKVTQSSRYLVKRTGEKVFLECVQDMDHENMFWYRQDPGLGLRLIYFSYDVKMKEKGDIPEGYSVSREKKERFSLILESASTNQTSMYLCASHYRGAVSGNTIYFGEGSWLTVV.

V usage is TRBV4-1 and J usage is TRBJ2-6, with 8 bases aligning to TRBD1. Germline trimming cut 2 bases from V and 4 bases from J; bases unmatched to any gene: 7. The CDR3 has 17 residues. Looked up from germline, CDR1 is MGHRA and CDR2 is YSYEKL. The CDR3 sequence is CASSQPGQGRGANVLTF. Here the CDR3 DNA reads TGCGCCAGCAGCCAACCAGGACAGGGAAGGGGGGCCAACGTCCTGACTTTC.

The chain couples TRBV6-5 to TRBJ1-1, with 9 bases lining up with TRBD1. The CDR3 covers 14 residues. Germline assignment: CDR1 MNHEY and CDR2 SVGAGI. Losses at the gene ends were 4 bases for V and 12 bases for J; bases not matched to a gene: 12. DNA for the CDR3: TGTGCCAGCAGTTCCCTCCAGGACAGGGGAGGGTCTTTCTTT. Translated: CASSSLQDRGGSFF.

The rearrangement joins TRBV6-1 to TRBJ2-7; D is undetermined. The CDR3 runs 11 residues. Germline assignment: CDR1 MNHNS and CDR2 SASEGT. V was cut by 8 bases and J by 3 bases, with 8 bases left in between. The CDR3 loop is CASLLLYEQYF. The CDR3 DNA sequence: TGTGCCAGCCTACTTCTCTACGAGCAGTACTTC.

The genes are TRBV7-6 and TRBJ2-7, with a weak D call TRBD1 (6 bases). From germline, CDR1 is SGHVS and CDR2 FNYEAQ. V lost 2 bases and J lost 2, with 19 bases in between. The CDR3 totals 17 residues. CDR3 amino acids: CASSLREERDTTYEQYF. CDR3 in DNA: TGTGCCAGCAGCTTACGAGAGGAGAGGGACACCACCTACGAGCAGTACTTC.

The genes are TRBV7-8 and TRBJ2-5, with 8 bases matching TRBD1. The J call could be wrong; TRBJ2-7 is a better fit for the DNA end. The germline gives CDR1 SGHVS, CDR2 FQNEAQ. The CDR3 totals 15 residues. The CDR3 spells CASSPSGTGPYEQYF. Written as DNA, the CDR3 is TGTGCCAGCAGTCCATCCGGGACAGGTCCCTACGAGCAGTACTTC.

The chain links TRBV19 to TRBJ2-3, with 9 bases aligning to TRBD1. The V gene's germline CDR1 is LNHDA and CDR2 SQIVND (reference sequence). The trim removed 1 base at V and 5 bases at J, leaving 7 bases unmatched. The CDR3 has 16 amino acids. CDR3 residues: CASSIGGQGGGDTQYF. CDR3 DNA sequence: TGTGCCAGTAGTATAGGGGGACAGGGTGGGGGAGATACGCAGTATTTT.